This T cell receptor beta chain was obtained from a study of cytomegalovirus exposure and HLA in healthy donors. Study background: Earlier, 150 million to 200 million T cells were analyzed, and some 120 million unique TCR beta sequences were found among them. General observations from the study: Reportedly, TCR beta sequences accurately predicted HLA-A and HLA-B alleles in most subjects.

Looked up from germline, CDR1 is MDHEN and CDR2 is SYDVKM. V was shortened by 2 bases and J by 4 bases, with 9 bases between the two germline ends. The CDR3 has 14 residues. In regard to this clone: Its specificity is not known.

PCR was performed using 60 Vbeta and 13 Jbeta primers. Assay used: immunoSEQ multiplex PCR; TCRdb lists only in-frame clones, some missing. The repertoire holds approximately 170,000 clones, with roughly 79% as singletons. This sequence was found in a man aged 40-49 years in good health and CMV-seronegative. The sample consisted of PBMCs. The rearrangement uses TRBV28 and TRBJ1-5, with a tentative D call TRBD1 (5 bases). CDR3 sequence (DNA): TGTGCCAGCAGTTTAAGGACAAGAAATCAGCCCCAGCATTTT. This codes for CASSLRTRNQPQHF.